Detailed here is one TCR beta chain. This CDR3 is built from 13 residues. CDR1 is ENHRY and CDR2 is SYGVKD in the germline V gene. The V end was cut by 2 bases, the J end by 0 bases, with 4 bases between. Per the study methods: How many nucleated cells were present was estimated from reference gene primer amplification. Some clones are missing from TCRdb's copy, which holds only in-frame ones; the method was immunoSEQ multiplex PCR. V and J calls plus clone size are reproduced from that table; the DNA served to infer D and trimming. The sample carries about 240,000 clones, around 88% recorded once. These data originate in a study of blood T cell repertoires in COVID-19. Study-level background: Italy, Spain and the United States were the sources of the convalescent and acute COVID-19 samples. Sample material is recorded as cDNA or gDNA derived from T cells, B-cell-depleted T cells, or PBMCs.

Sequencing used peripheral blood. The clonotype was recovered from an elderly man with acute or convalescent COVID-19. The chain uses TRBV10-3 and TRBJ1-2; D is undetermined. Here the CDR3 reads CAISETANYGYTF. The CDR3 nucleotides are TGTGCCATCAGTGAGACAGCTAACTATGGCTACACCTTC.